Sequencing of this TCR beta chain was carried out in a study of cytomegalovirus exposure and HLA in healthy donors. Study-wide findings and caveats: Analyses of presence and absence presupposed an approximately uniform sequencing depth across donors. Approximately 160 TCR beta chains were listed as cytomegalovirus-associated. In a later analysis, HLA-associated TCR beta chains were more clonally expanded than equally common others. Links to common viral pathogens appeared, in a later analysis, for several of the most significant clusters.

With 60 Vbeta and 13 Jbeta primers, the PCR was carried out. Data came from immunoSEQ multiplex PCR; TCRdb stores just in-frame clones and leaves some out. The sample has about 140,000 clones; 70% to 75% are singletons. Note on this clone: Its antigen is unknown.

The ends were cut back, 1 base at V and 1 base at J, with 11 bases in the middle. The CDR3 spans 16 residues. Germline CDR1 reads SGHRS; CDR2 reads YFSETQ. Material: PBMCs. This clonotype originated in a woman in her 30s in good health and CMV-seronegative. This chain links TRBV5-1 with TRBJ2-2; D may be TRBD2 (5 bases). The CDR3 protein is CASSLSASGNTGELFF. DNA for the CDR3: TGCGCCAGCAGCTTGTCAGCAAGCGGGAACACCGGGGAGCTGTTTTTT. Using reference TRBV5-1 and TRBJ2-2 for the parts outside the CDR3, the full variable domain is KAGVTQTPRYLIKTRGQQVTLSCSPISGHRSVSWYQQTPGQGLQFLFEYFSETQRNKGNFPGRFSGRQFSNSRSEMNVSTLELGDSALYLCASSLSASGNTGELFFGEGSRLTVL.